Listed here are 27 T cell receptor beta chains from one sample, sequenced in a study of regulatory T cells in long-lasting Graves disease. Specified time point: newly diagnosed GD, antithyroid drugs for less than 3 months. After RNA was extracted from PBMCs, the TCR library was made from it. For TCR beta, libraries came from iRepertoire HTBI primers and Arm-PCR of CDR3 regions. TCRdb recomputed calls from the multiplex PCR reads with MiXCR, one row per CDR3 protein. This sample has about 420,000 distinct CDR3 sequences, with roughly 17% found just once. These sequences were also reported in another study, on T cells in Graves' hyperthyroidism and ophthalmopathy.

This sample comprised peripheral blood mononuclear cells (PBMCs), obtained at new diagnosis, from a patient treated with antithyroid drugs. The receptors originated from a woman aged 18-29 years with Graves disease.

V is TRBV4-1 and J is TRBJ1-1; D gene unclear. In germline, CDR1 is MGHRA, CDR2 YSYEKL. V lost 0 bases and J 1 base, leaving 9 bases between the germline ends. The length of the CDR3 is 15 residues. The CDR3 is CASSQEADRNTEAFF. In DNA form, the CDR3 reads TGCGCCAGCAGCCAAGAAGCAGACCGGAACACTGAAGCTTTCTTT.

This clonotype came up a few times. This chain links TRBV10-3 with TRBJ1-1; TRBD1 matches 10 bases. V lost 3 bases and J lost 2; bases outside the gene matches: 12. Germline CDR1 reads ENHRY; CDR2 reads SYGVKD. The CDR3 is 18 amino acids. In DNA form, the CDR3 reads TGTGCCATCAGTGATGTGGGCGGGACAGGGGACCCCAACACTGAAGCTTTCTTT. The encoded protein is CAISDVGGTGDPNTEAFF.

At least ten counts were recorded for this clonotype. This chain connects TRBV2 to TRBJ1-1; the match to TRBD1 covers 7 bases. The CDR3 contains 16 residues. Germline V lookup: CDR1 SNHLY, CDR2 FYNNEI. The junction had 9 bases not matched to a gene; V was cut back by 1 base and J by 4 bases. CDR3 nucleotides: TGTGCCAGCAGTGAAGAGGGGAGGGGGCTAGTCACTGAAGCTTTCTTT. It specifies CASSEEGRGLVTEAFF.

Many counts were recorded for this clonotype. This chain connects TRBV28 to TRBJ2-1; 8 positions match TRBD2. The germline gives CDR1 MDHEN, CDR2 SYDVKM. J gave up 4 bases and V 5 bases, and 4 bases lay outside the gene matches. This CDR3 contains 14 residues. CDR3 in amino acids: CASSTSGLYNEQFF. For the CDR3, the DNA is TGTGCCAGCAGTACTAGCGGACTATACAATGAGCAGTTCTTC.

The genes are TRBV2 and TRBJ2-1, with 8 bases lining up with TRBD1. The trim removed 7 bases at V and 10 bases at J, leaving 15 bases unmatched. Per the germline V gene, CDR1 is SNHLY and CDR2 is FYNNEI. This CDR3 has 15 residues. The CDR3 DNA reads as TGTGCCAGCAAGCTCCGACAGGGGACAAACTACGAGCAGTTCTTC. Protein product: CASKLRQGTNYEQFF. Full variable domain (remainder filled in from reference TRBV2 and TRBJ2-1): EPEVTQTPSHQVTQMGQEVILRCVPISNHLYFYWYRQILGQKVEFLVSFYNNEISEKSEIFDDQFSVERPDGSNFTLKIRSTKLEDSAMYFCASKLRQGTNYEQFFGPGTRLTVL.

The chain uses TRBV5-1 and TRBJ2-5; TRBD2 agrees at 11 bases. In germline, CDR1 is SGHRS, CDR2 YFSETQ. V trimming: 2 bases; J trimming: 4 bases; junction bases outside the gene matches: 7. The CDR3 length is 16 residues. The CDR3 coding sequence is TGCGCCAGCAGCTTCTCCACTAGCGGGAGTGTAGAGACCCAGTACTTC. This codes for CASSFSTSGSVETQYF. The entire variable domain, with the rest obtained from reference TRBV5-1 and TRBJ2-5, is as follows: KAGVTQTPRYLIKTRGQQVTLSCSPISGHRSVSWYQQTPGQGLQFLFEYFSETQRNKGNFPGRFSGRQFSNSRSEMNVSTLELGDSALYLCASSFSTSGSVETQYFGPGTRLLVL.

The rearrangement uses TRBV7-2 and TRBJ2-3; no clear D gene. This CDR3 has 14 amino acids. Trimming left V 2 bases short and J 4 bases short, with 10 bases between. The germline V gene encodes CDR1 SGHTA and CDR2 FQGNSA. DNA of the CDR3: TGTACCAGCAGCTTAAAGCGCGGAGCAGATACGCAGTATTTT. Amino acids: CTSSLKRGADTQYF. Filled out from reference TRBV7-2 and TRBJ2-3, the complete variable domain reads GAGVSQSPSNKVTEKGKDVELRCDPISGHTALYWYRQSLGQGLEFLIYFQGNSAPDKSGLPSDRFSAERTGGSVSTLTIQRTQQEDSAVYLCTSSLKRGADTQYFGPGTRLTVL.

This clonotype has at least ten counts. V is TRBV7-3 and J is TRBJ2-6; possibly TRBD2 for D (5 bases). Trimming stripped 1 base from V and 4 bases from J, with 11 bases between. CDR3 length: 16 residues. Germline V gene sequence: CDR1 SGHTA, CDR2 FQGTGA. The CDR3 region has the DNA TGTGCCAGCAGCTTAATTTCGGGGTCCGGGGCCAACGTCCTGACTTTC. Amino acids: CASSLISGSGANVLTF.

This clonotype has a count of ten or more. The chain carries TRBV7-2 and TRBJ2-5; D gene ambiguous. V lost 3 bases to trimming and J lost 0 bases, with 8 bases between them. The CDR3 totals 14 residues. The germline V gene encodes CDR1 SGHTA and CDR2 FQGNSA. CDR3 loop: CASSFTTDQETQYF. The CDR3, as DNA: TGTGCCAGCAGCTTTACTACTGACCAAGAGACCCAGTACTTC.

In its sample, this clonotype was seen many times. The genes are TRBV27 and TRBJ2-7, with TRBD2 as a possible D gene (6 bases). The CDR3 is 13 residues long. Germline loops: CDR1 MNHEY, CDR2 SMNVEV (reference sequence). Trimming took 6 bases from V and 2 from J, leaving 11 bases between them. CDR3 DNA: TGTGCCAGCAGCTTAGGAGGGCCCTACGAGCAGTACTTC. This sequence encodes CASSLGGPYEQYF.

This clonotype occurred many times. The rearrangement links TRBV29-1 to TRBJ1-1; TRBD1 matches 7 bases. This CDR3 region has 13 residues. J was trimmed by 4 bases and V by 6 bases; bases with no gene match: 8. From germline, CDR1 is SQVTM and CDR2 ANQGSEA. CDR3 nucleotides: TGCAGCGTAGGTACAGGGGAAGCCACTGAAGCTTTCTTT. Protein: CSVGTGEATEAFF.

The chain has TRBV25-1 and TRBJ2-3; D gene uncertain. Germline values: CDR1 MGHDK, CDR2 SYGVNS. V was cut by 0 bases and J by 3 bases, with 7 bases left in between. The CDR3 has 14 residues. The CDR3 bases are TGTGCCAGCAGTGAATATCTGGGTACAGATACGCAGTATTTT. Protein product: CASSEYLGTDTQYF.

This clonotype was recorded many times. The rearrangement uses TRBV11-2 and TRBJ2-3; D remains unclear. The CDR3 spans 17 residues. CDR1 and CDR2 from the germline V gene are SGHAT and FQNNGV. The V and J ends lost 0 bases and 2 bases respectively, with 15 bases between them. In DNA, the CDR3 is TGTGCCAGCAGCTTAGATCCTCCCGGGTTCGACACAGATACGCAGTATTTT. Encoded protein: CASSLDPPGFDTDTQYF.

The chain uses TRBV5-1 and TRBJ2-5, with D perhaps TRBD2 (6 bases). This CDR3 has 16 amino acids. V lost 0 bases and J lost 5, with 17 bases in between. The germline gives CDR1 SGHRS, CDR2 YFSETQ. The CDR3 region is CASSLAVGRETETQYF. CDR3 nucleotide sequence: TGCGCCAGCAGCTTGGCAGTGGGACGGGAGACGGAGACCCAGTACTTC.

The chain joins TRBV4-3 to TRBJ2-2; 8 bases fit TRBD1. The germline gives CDR1 LGHNA, CDR2 YSLEER. The CDR3 contains 16 residues. V shed 3 bases and J 4 bases; nucleotides not matched to a gene: 7. CDR3 bases: TGCGCCAGCAGCCAGCTAACAGGGGGTGGCACCGGGGAGCTGTTTTTT. This encodes CASSQLTGGGTGELFF.

V and J are TRBV5-8 and TRBJ1-5; D is unclear. The CDR3 loop spans 15 amino acids. V lost 0 bases and J lost 9, with 16 bases in between. Germline V gene lookup returns CDR1 SGHTS and CDR2 YDEGEE. Written as DNA, the CDR3 is TGTGCCAGCAGCTTGGGCAGTCAAGGGTTTCGGCCCCAGCATTTT. It encodes CASSLGSQGFRPQHF.

This clonotype has ten or more counts. This rearrangement joins TRBV5-8 to TRBJ2-2; possibly TRBD1 for D (6 bases). The germline CDR1 and CDR2 sequences are SGHTS and YDEGEE. Trimming shortened V by 3 bases and J by 6 bases, and 18 bases separated the two germline ends. The CDR3 runs 16 residues. This chain's CDR3 is CASSYSPGTIAGELFF. CDR3 coding DNA: TGTGCCAGCAGCTATAGTCCGGGGACAATCGCCGGGGAGCTGTTTTTT.

In its sample, this clonotype was seen many times. This chain connects TRBV29-1 to TRBJ2-3; D not certain. This CDR3 is built from 13 residues. V lost 7 bases and J lost 3, with 14 bases in between. CDR1 and CDR2 from the germline V gene are SQVTM and ANQGSEA. CDR3 bases: TGCAGCGCTAAGGCCGACCTTACAGATACGCAGTATTTT. Encoded protein: CSAKADLTDTQYF.

Notes on this clonotype: One base separates it from a far larger clone, so it is likely a read error. V and J are TRBV20-1 and TRBJ2-3; 10 bases align to TRBD1. Near its end, the DNA agrees better with TRBJ2-7, so the J call may be wrong. This CDR3 contains 14 residues. Germline-derived CDR1 and CDR2 are DFQATT and SNEGSKA (reference sequence). This chain's CDR3 is CSARSGTGAAEQYF. DNA of the CDR3: TGCAGTGCTAGAAGCGGGACAGGGGCTGCCGAGCAGTACTTC.

This clonotype occurred a few times. The chain recombines TRBV3-1 with TRBJ1-6; 8 bases are shared with TRBD1. The CDR3 spans 15 residues. V dropped 5 bases and J dropped 7; count of bases not matched to a gene: 7. Germline loops: CDR1 LGHDT, CDR2 YNNKEL (reference sequence). Here the CDR3 DNA reads TGTGCCAGCAGCGCGACAGGGGTCCCGAATTCACCCCTCCACTTT. It encodes CASSATGVPNSPLHF. Full variable domain (outside the CDR3, taken from reference TRBV3-1 and TRBJ1-6): DTAVSQTPKYLVTQMGNDKSIKCEQNLGHDTMYWYKQDSKKFLKIMFSYNNKELIINETVPNRFSPKSPDKAHLNLHINSLELGDSAVYFCASSATGVPNSPLHFGNGTRLTVT.

This clonotype was seen at least ten times. V gene TRBV7-2 combines with J gene TRBJ2-5, with 8 bases lining up with TRBD2. CDR3 length equals 13 residues. Per germline, CDR1 SGHTA and CDR2 FQGNSA. Germline trimming cut 7 bases from V and 6 bases from J; bases unmatched to any gene: 7. Here the CDR3 reads CASTRGGGKTQYF. The CDR3 nucleotides read TGTGCCAGCACCCGGGGGGGCGGCAAGACCCAGTACTTC.

The chain combines TRBV14 with TRBJ2-2; 9 positions agree with TRBD1. Trimming at V came to 0 bases and at J to 2 bases, leaving 10 bases not matched to a gene. Germline V CDR1 and CDR2: SGHDN, FVKESK. This CDR3 contains 19 residues. The DNA for the CDR3 is TGTGCCAGCAGCCAAGAGAACGCCCTGGGACAGGGTAACACCGGGGAGCTGTTTTTT. Translated, it gives CASSQENALGQGNTGELFF.

This clonotype was seen a few times. CDR3 coding DNA: TGTGCCACGGGACAGTTGACTAGCGGGAGTGGTTTTATCTACAATGAGCAGTTCTTC. Its translation: CATGQLTSGSGFIYNEQFF. The chain employs TRBV5-6 and TRBJ2-1, with TRBD2 identical over 12 bases. Germline-derived CDR1 and CDR2 are SGHDT and YYEEEE. V shed 9 bases, J shed 3 bases, and the junction held 19 bases outside the gene matches. The CDR3 contains 19 residues.

This clonotype has more than one count but fewer than ten. The chain joins TRBV5-1 to TRBJ2-1, with 7 bases lining up with TRBD2. Per the germline V gene, CDR1 is SGHRS and CDR2 is YFSETQ. The CDR3 totals 17 residues. Trimming removed 0 bases from V and 4 bases from J; junction bases left unmatched: 10. CDR3 residues: CASSLEPSGTIYNEQFF. In DNA form, the CDR3 reads TGCGCCAGCAGCTTGGAGCCTAGCGGTACTATATACAATGAGCAGTTCTTC.

The rearrangement uses TRBV28 and TRBJ1-2; D call uncertain. Germline CDR1 MDHEN, CDR2 SYDVKM. The CDR3 has 12 residues. Trimming shortened V by 10 bases and J by 2 bases, and 11 bases separated the two germline ends. The DNA for the CDR3 is TGTGCCACCCTCGACATAAACTATGGCTACACCTTC. This codes for CATLDINYGYTF.

J is TRBJ1-1 and V is TRBV28; perhaps TRBD1 as D (5 bases). Deletions cut 5 bases from V and 1 base from J, with 17 bases between. CDR3 size: 16 residues. Germline CDR1 and CDR2: MDHEN and SYDVKM. The CDR3 loop reads CASSHTGLLENTEAFF. The CDR3 region has the DNA TGTGCCAGCAGTCATACGGGACTTTTGGAGAACACTGAAGCTTTCTTT.

The V gene is TRBV28, the J gene TRBJ1-3; D not resolved. Trimming shortened V by 5 bases and J by 0 bases, and 11 bases separated the two germline ends. In germline, CDR1 is MDHEN, CDR2 SYDVKM. The CDR3 consists of 15 residues. CDR3 nucleotide sequence: TGTGCCAGCAGTCTACAGTTACGCTCTGGAAACACCATATATTTT. Protein product: CASSLQLRSGNTIYF.